The TCR beta chain described here comes from a study of CD8+CD57+ T cells in acquired aplastic anemia. Across the study: Recorded DNA amounts for sorted CD4+ and CD8+ cells had an average of 3.2 ug. Study-wide results and limits: Found in both controls and patients were approximately 31 CD8+ CDR3 sequences.

The template for TCR beta VDJ and CDR3 sequence profiling was genomic DNA. TCRdb re-called the reads through MiXCR, storing one row per CDR3 protein. The sample lists approximately 220,000 distinct CDR3 sequences, approximately 45% occurring once. In patients chosen for sequencing, flow cytometry had shown CD8+CD57+ cell expansion. As a group, the patients uniformly had severe acquired aplastic anemia. The blood sampling took place in patients who had so far received no therapy. Trimming pared 4 bases from V and 3 bases from J, leaving 11 bases between. The CDR3 spans 14 residues. CDR1 and CDR2 from the germline V gene are SGDLS and YYNGEE. Comments on this clonotype: Its matching antigen is unknown.

The chain links TRBV9 to TRBJ1-3, with no clear D. The sample was sorted CD4+, CD8+, or CD8+CD57+ T cells (not recorded which) from PBMCs. The source is a human donor with aplastic anemia. CDR3 nucleotides: TGTGCCAGCAGCCCAAGGTGGGGTGGAAACACCATATATTTT. Translation: CASSPRWGGNTIYF.